Listed below are T cell receptor beta chains from one sample, sequenced in a study of blood T cell repertoires in COVID-19. This table comes from immunoSEQ multiplex PCR, and its TCRdb copy is limited to in-frame clones, with some not included. The sample shows roughly 95,000 clones, less than 85% of them seen only once. Material: peripheral blood. The receptors shown here come from a human donor in a cohort sampled during active COVID-19. Each CDR3 is given with its conserved first and last residue. The D gene is left open where the match is weak. Some rows mark clone size as missing; the rest say once, few, many or name a class of expanded clone.

v_call: TRBV7-9
cdr3_length: 14
j_call: TRBJ1-5
d_call: NA
clone_size: NA
cdr3_aa: CASSTQASNQPQHF
cdr3_nt: TGTGCCAGCAGCACACAGGCAAGCAATCAGCCCCAGCATTTT

v_call: TRBV12-3/TRBV12-4
cdr3_length: 12
j_call: TRBJ2-1
d_call: NA
clone_size: NA
cdr3_aa: CASSFTRNEQFF
cdr3_nt: TGTGCCAGCAGTTTTACCAGGAATGAGCAGTTCTTC

v_call: TRBV5-4
cdr3_length: 16
j_call: TRBJ2-1
d_call: NA
clone_size: NA
cdr3_aa: CASSSNGGAFKGEQFF
cdr3_nt: TGTGCCAGCAGCTCAAACGGGGGAGCCTTTAAGGGGGAGCAGTTCTTC

v_call: TRBV2
cdr3_length: 15
j_call: TRBJ1-2
d_call: NA
clone_size: NA
cdr3_aa: CASSEPGQGRYGYTF
cdr3_nt: TGTGCCAGCAGTGAGCCCGGGCAGGGGCGCTATGGCTACACCTTC

v_call: TRBV11-2
cdr3_length: 15
j_call: TRBJ2-7
d_call: TRBD1
clone_size: NA
cdr3_aa: CASSLEGTVTTKQYF
cdr3_nt: TGTGCCAGCAGCTTAGAGGGGACAGTCACTACCAAGCAGTACTTC

v_call: TRBV25-1
cdr3_length: 12
j_call: TRBJ2-7
d_call: NA
clone_size: once
cdr3_aa: CASSFLGNEQYF
cdr3_nt: TGTGCCAGCAGTTTCCTCGGGAACGAGCAGTACTTC

v_call: TRBV3-1/TRBV3-2
cdr3_length: 16
j_call: TRBJ1-6
d_call: TRBD1
clone_size: once
cdr3_aa: CASSHRGQAWGSPLHF
cdr3_nt: TGTGCCAGCAGCCACCGAGGACAGGCCTGGGGTTCACCCCTCCACTTT

v_call: TRBV15
cdr3_length: 16
j_call: TRBJ1-5
d_call: TRBD1
clone_size: NA
cdr3_aa: CATSRGRTGDNQPQHF
cdr3_nt: TGTGCCACCAGCAGGGGGAGGACAGGGGACAATCAGCCCCAGCATTTT

v_call: TRBV7-8
cdr3_length: 16
j_call: TRBJ2-3
d_call: TRBD2
clone_size: NA
cdr3_aa: CASSRTSGSLRDTQYF
cdr3_nt: TGTGCCAGCAGCCGGACTAGCGGTAGTCTCCGGGATACGCAGTATTTT

v_call: TRBV28
cdr3_length: 14
j_call: TRBJ1-2
d_call: NA
clone_size: NA
cdr3_aa: CASSLGQGNYGYTF
cdr3_nt: TGTGCCAGCAGTTTAGGGCAGGGTAACTATGGCTACACCTTC

v_call: TRBV19
cdr3_length: 15
j_call: TRBJ2-6
d_call: NA
clone_size: NA
cdr3_aa: CASTLGGSGANVLTF
cdr3_nt: TGTGCCAGTACCCTAGGGGGCTCTGGGGCCAACGTCCTGACTTTC

v_call: TRBV7-2
cdr3_length: 14
j_call: TRBJ2-3
d_call: TRBD1
clone_size: NA
cdr3_aa: CASSIGQGADTQYF
cdr3_nt: TGTGCCAGCAGCATAGGACAGGGCGCAGATACGCAGTATTTT

v_call: TRBV10-1
cdr3_length: 16
j_call: TRBJ1-1
d_call: TRBD1
clone_size: NA
cdr3_aa: CASSASWTGRGTEAFF
cdr3_nt: TGCGCCAGCAGTGCGAGTTGGACAGGAAGAGGCACTGAAGCTTTCTTT

v_call: TRBV5-1
cdr3_length: 14
j_call: TRBJ2-4
d_call: NA
clone_size: NA
cdr3_aa: CASKSSGAKNIQYF
cdr3_nt: TGCGCCAGCAAATCAAGCGGGGCCAAAAACATTCAGTACTTC

v_call: TRBV20-1
cdr3_length: 10
j_call: TRBJ2-5
d_call: TRBD1
clone_size: NA
cdr3_aa: CSTGVETQYF
cdr3_nt: TGCAGTACAGGGGTGGAGACCCAGTACTTC

v_call: TRBV19
cdr3_length: 15
j_call: TRBJ2-1
d_call: TRBD1
clone_size: NA
cdr3_aa: CASSMRDRGYNEQFF
cdr3_nt: TGTGCCAGTAGTATGCGGGACAGGGGGTACAATGAGCAGTTCTTC

v_call: TRBV7-2
cdr3_length: 15
j_call: TRBJ2-7
d_call: TRBD2
clone_size: NA
cdr3_aa: CASSLTSGGAREQYF
cdr3_nt: TGTGCCAGCAGCCTAACTAGCGGGGGGGCGCGAGAGCAGTACTTC

v_call: TRBV29-1
cdr3_length: 12
j_call: TRBJ2-7
d_call: TRBD1
clone_size: NA
cdr3_aa: CSVEDPGGVQYF
cdr3_nt: TGCAGCGTTGAAGATCCAGGGGGCGTGCAGTACTTC

v_call: TRBV5-1
cdr3_length: 17
j_call: TRBJ2-7
d_call: TRBD2
clone_size: NA
cdr3_aa: CASSGTSGSGLAYEQYF
cdr3_nt: TGCGCCAGCAGCGGGACTAGCGGGAGCGGATTGGCCTACGAGCAGTACTTC

v_call: TRBV3-1/TRBV3-2
cdr3_length: 17
j_call: TRBJ1-4
d_call: TRBD1
clone_size: NA
cdr3_aa: CASSQLPGTATNEKLFF
cdr3_nt: TGTGCCAGCAGCCAATTACCTGGGACAGCAACTAATGAAAAACTGTTTTTT

v_call: TRBV6-2/TRBV6-3
cdr3_length: 15
j_call: TRBJ1-5
d_call: TRBD1
clone_size: few
cdr3_aa: CASSPASTGAQPQHF
cdr3_nt: TGTGCCAGCAGCCCCGCGTCGACAGGGGCTCAGCCCCAGCATTTT

v_call: TRBV7-9
cdr3_length: 15
j_call: TRBJ2-7
d_call: TRBD2
clone_size: NA
cdr3_aa: CASSGGLAGKYEQYF
cdr3_nt: TGTGCCAGCAGCGGGGGACTAGCGGGAAAGTACGAGCAGTACTTC

v_call: TRBV25-1
cdr3_length: 14
j_call: TRBJ1-6
d_call: NA
clone_size: NA
cdr3_aa: CASSPGVYNSPLHF
cdr3_nt: TGTGCCAGCAGTCCTGGAGTCTATAATTCACCCCTCCACTTT

v_call: TRBV27
cdr3_length: 18
j_call: TRBJ2-3
d_call: TRBD2
clone_size: NA
cdr3_aa: CASSLSFLASGRTDTQYF
cdr3_nt: TGTGCCAGCAGTTTATCCTTCTTGGCTAGCGGGAGGACAGATACGCAGTATTTT

v_call: TRBV5-1
cdr3_length: 13
j_call: TRBJ1-2
d_call: TRBD1
clone_size: NA
cdr3_aa: CASSFDREDGYTF
cdr3_nt: TGCGCCAGCAGCTTTGACAGGGAAGATGGCTACACCTTC

v_call: TRBV7-9
cdr3_length: 16
j_call: TRBJ2-7
d_call: TRBD1
clone_size: NA
cdr3_aa: CASSSYGGQGSYEQYF
cdr3_nt: TGTGCCAGCAGTTCCTATGGGGGACAGGGTTCCTACGAGCAGTACTTC

v_call: TRBV15
cdr3_length: 14
j_call: TRBJ2-7
d_call: NA
clone_size: few
cdr3_aa: CATGSGTSDHEQYF
cdr3_nt: TGTGCCACCGGATCGGGGACTTCGGATCACGAGCAGTACTTC

v_call: TRBV27
cdr3_length: 14
j_call: TRBJ1-1
d_call: NA
clone_size: few
cdr3_aa: CASGGERRGTEAFF
cdr3_nt: TGTGCCAGCGGAGGAGAGCGGCGGGGCACTGAAGCTTTCTTT

v_call: TRBV18
cdr3_length: 13
j_call: TRBJ2-3
d_call: NA
clone_size: NA
cdr3_aa: CASSPRDTDTQYF
cdr3_nt: TGTGCCAGCTCACCGCGGGACACAGATACGCAGTATTTT

v_call: TRBV28
cdr3_length: 17
j_call: TRBJ2-1
d_call: NA
clone_size: NA
cdr3_aa: CASSLLNRDSGLSEQFF
cdr3_nt: TGTGCCAGCAGCCTACTGAACCGGGACAGCGGACTAAGTGAGCAGTTCTTC

v_call: TRBV7-6
cdr3_length: 17
j_call: TRBJ1-5
d_call: NA
clone_size: NA
cdr3_aa: CASSSGGGEAGNQPQHF
cdr3_nt: TGTGCCAGCAGCTCCGGCGGAGGCGAAGCGGGCAATCAGCCCCAGCATTTT

v_call: TRBV5-1
cdr3_length: 14
j_call: TRBJ2-5
d_call: TRBD1
clone_size: NA
cdr3_aa: CASRKKGAGETQYF
cdr3_nt: TGCGCCAGCAGGAAGAAGGGGGCCGGGGAGACCCAGTACTTC

v_call: TRBV6-5
cdr3_length: 15
j_call: TRBJ1-1
d_call: TRBD1
clone_size: NA
cdr3_aa: CASSWGNRGDTEAFF
cdr3_nt: TGTGCCAGCAGTTGGGGCAACAGGGGTGACACTGAAGCTTTCTTT

v_call: TRBV19
cdr3_length: 14
j_call: TRBJ2-3
d_call: NA
clone_size: NA
cdr3_aa: CASSWAGSTDTQYF
cdr3_nt: TGTGCCAGTAGCTGGGCGGGTTCTACAGATACGCAGTATTTT

v_call: TRBV4-1
cdr3_length: 16
j_call: TRBJ1-3
d_call: NA
clone_size: NA
cdr3_aa: CASSQDPREAGNTIYF
cdr3_nt: TGCGCCAGCAGCCAAGATCCCAGGGAAGCTGGAAACACCATATATTTT

v_call: TRBV24-1
cdr3_length: 15
j_call: TRBJ2-5
d_call: NA
clone_size: NA
cdr3_aa: CATSDLSEGWETQYF
cdr3_nt: TGTGCCACCAGTGATCTCTCGGAGGGGTGGGAGACCCAGTACTTC

v_call: TRBV19
cdr3_length: 14
j_call: TRBJ1-1
d_call: TRBD1
clone_size: NA
cdr3_aa: CASSTGTGNTEAFF
cdr3_nt: TGTGCCAGTAGTACCGGGACAGGCAACACTGAAGCTTTCTTT

v_call: TRBV28
cdr3_length: 15
j_call: TRBJ1-1
d_call: NA
clone_size: NA
cdr3_aa: CASRTFGGLGTEAFF
cdr3_nt: TGTGCCAGCAGAACCTTCGGGGGGTTAGGAACTGAAGCTTTCTTT

v_call: TRBV7-8
cdr3_length: 15
j_call: TRBJ2-1
d_call: NA
clone_size: NA
cdr3_aa: CASSHVVLGHNEQFF
cdr3_nt: TGTGCCAGCAGCCACGTCGTCTTGGGGCACAATGAGCAGTTCTTC

v_call: TRBV4-2
cdr3_length: 15
j_call: TRBJ1-3
d_call: NA
clone_size: few
cdr3_aa: CASSQDRGSGNTIYF
cdr3_nt: TGTGCCAGCAGCCAAGACCGGGGGTCTGGAAACACCATATATTTT

v_call: TRBV18
cdr3_length: 16
j_call: TRBJ2-7
d_call: TRBD2
clone_size: NA
cdr3_aa: CASSPGLAGVSYEQYF
cdr3_nt: TGTGCCAGCTCACCAGGACTAGCGGGGGTCTCCTACGAGCAGTACTTC

v_call: TRBV19
cdr3_length: 13
j_call: TRBJ2-1
d_call: NA
clone_size: NA
cdr3_aa: CASSTPGAVEQFF
cdr3_nt: TGTGCCAGTAGTACCCCAGGGGCGGTTGAGCAGTTCTTC

v_call: TRBV7-9
cdr3_length: 14
j_call: TRBJ2-7
d_call: NA
clone_size: NA
cdr3_aa: CASSRDSHRYEQYF
cdr3_nt: TGTGCCAGCAGCCGGGACTCACATCGCTACGAGCAGTACTTC

v_call: TRBV18
cdr3_length: 15
j_call: TRBJ2-3
d_call: TRBD2
clone_size: once
cdr3_aa: CASSRSGGARDTQYF
cdr3_nt: TGTGCCAGCTCACGGAGCGGGGGGGCCAGAGATACGCAGTATTTT

v_call: TRBV18
cdr3_length: 15
j_call: TRBJ1-1
d_call: TRBD1
clone_size: NA
cdr3_aa: CASSPRGQGGTEAFF
cdr3_nt: TGTGCCAGCTCACCACGGGGACAGGGGGGGACTGAAGCTTTCTTT

v_call: TRBV14
cdr3_length: 14
j_call: TRBJ2-7
d_call: TRBD1
clone_size: NA
cdr3_aa: CASSMGTGNYEQYF
cdr3_nt: TGTGCCAGCAGCATGGGGACAGGGAATTACGAGCAGTACTTC

v_call: TRBV6-5
cdr3_length: 13
j_call: TRBJ2-3
d_call: TRBD2
clone_size: NA
cdr3_aa: CASRGLAADTQYF
cdr3_nt: TGTGCCAGCAGAGGACTAGCGGCAGATACGCAGTATTTT

v_call: TRBV4-1
cdr3_length: 18
j_call: TRBJ2-6
d_call: TRBD1
clone_size: NA
cdr3_aa: CASSHGQGPRSGANVLTF
cdr3_nt: TGCGCCAGCAGCCATGGACAGGGCCCTCGCTCTGGGGCCAACGTCCTGACTTTC

v_call: TRBV15
cdr3_length: 14
j_call: TRBJ1-2
d_call: TRBD1
clone_size: once
cdr3_aa: CATSRQGQGSGYTF
cdr3_nt: TGTGCCACCAGCAGACAGGGACAGGGATCTGGCTACACCTTC

v_call: TRBV3-1/TRBV3-2
cdr3_length: 14
j_call: TRBJ2-7
d_call: TRBD1
clone_size: NA
cdr3_aa: CASSHRTGRYEQYF
cdr3_nt: TGTGCCAGCAGCCACCGGACAGGCCGCTACGAGCAGTACTTC

v_call: TRBV3-1/TRBV3-2
cdr3_length: 15
j_call: TRBJ2-1
d_call: NA
clone_size: NA
cdr3_aa: CASSQGAPLYNEQFF
cdr3_nt: TGTGCCAGCAGCCAAGGAGCCCCCCTTTACAATGAGCAGTTCTTC

v_call: TRBV5-1
cdr3_length: 15
j_call: TRBJ1-1
d_call: TRBD1
clone_size: NA
cdr3_aa: CASSPGQVMNTEAFF
cdr3_nt: TGCGCCAGCAGCCCCGGACAGGTAATGAACACTGAAGCTTTCTTT

v_call: TRBV29-1
cdr3_length: 13
j_call: TRBJ1-2
d_call: NA
clone_size: NA
cdr3_aa: CATNRATNYGYTF
cdr3_nt: TGCGCCACAAACAGGGCCACTAACTATGGCTACACCTTC

v_call: TRBV18
cdr3_length: 15
j_call: TRBJ1-5
d_call: TRBD1
clone_size: NA
cdr3_aa: CASSLDRVGNQPQHF
cdr3_nt: TGTGCCAGCTCTCTGGACAGGGTGGGCAATCAGCCCCAGCATTTT

v_call: TRBV19
cdr3_length: 14
j_call: TRBJ1-2
d_call: TRBD1
clone_size: NA
cdr3_aa: CASRWDRPNYGYTF
cdr3_nt: TGTGCCAGTCGATGGGACAGACCTAACTATGGCTACACCTTC